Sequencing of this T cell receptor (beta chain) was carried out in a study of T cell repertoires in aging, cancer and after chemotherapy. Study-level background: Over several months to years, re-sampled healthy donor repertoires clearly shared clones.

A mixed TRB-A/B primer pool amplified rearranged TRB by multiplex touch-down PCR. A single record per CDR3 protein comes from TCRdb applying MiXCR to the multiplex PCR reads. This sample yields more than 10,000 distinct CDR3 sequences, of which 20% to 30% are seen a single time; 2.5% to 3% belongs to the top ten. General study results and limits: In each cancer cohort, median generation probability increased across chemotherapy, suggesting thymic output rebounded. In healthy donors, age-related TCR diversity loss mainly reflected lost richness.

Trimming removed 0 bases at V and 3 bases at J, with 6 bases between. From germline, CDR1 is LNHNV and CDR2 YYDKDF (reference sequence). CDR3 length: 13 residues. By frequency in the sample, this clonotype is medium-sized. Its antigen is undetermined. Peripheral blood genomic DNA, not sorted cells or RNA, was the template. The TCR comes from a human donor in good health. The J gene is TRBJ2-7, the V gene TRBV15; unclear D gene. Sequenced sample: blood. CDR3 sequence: CATSRDKRYEQYV. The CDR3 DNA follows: TGTGCCACCAGCAGAGATAAGCGCTACGAGCAGTACGTC.